This TCR beta chain was recorded in a study of regulatory T cells in long-lasting Graves disease. Study-wide results and caveats: Compared with new cases, persistent Graves' patients showed reduced TCR diversity.

HTBI primers from iRepertoire and Arm-PCR of CDR3 regions yielded the TCR beta libraries. TCRdb recomputed calls from the multiplex PCR reads with MiXCR, one row per CDR3 protein. Of about 500,000 distinct CDR3 sequences listed, 15% to 20% are singletons. Time point noted: newly diagnosed GD, antithyroid drugs for less than 3 months. Extracted PBMC RNA gave rise to the TCR library. This clonotype was seen at least ten times. As yet, its antigen is unknown. This sample was shared with a second study, whose subject was T cells in Graves' hyperthyroidism and ophthalmopathy. As that report states: Hyperthyroidism of Graves' type that showed no ophthalmopathy progression within 18 months was stable. Hyperthyroidism was newly diagnosed in patients aged 18 to 65 (duration under 2 months).

The sample in question was peripheral blood mononuclear cells (PBMCs), obtained at new diagnosis, from a patient treated with antithyroid drugs. This TCR was recovered from a middle-aged man with Graves disease.

The CDR3 sequence is CASSPPQGGTDTQYF. The CDR3 DNA is TGTGCCAGCTCACCACCACAGGGTGGGACAGATACGCAGTATTTT. The V call is TRBV18, the J call TRBJ2-3, with a weak D call TRBD1 (6 bases). Trimming left V 0 bases short and J 3 bases short, with 10 bases between. The CDR3 runs to 15 residues. Germline assignment: CDR1 KGHSH and CDR2 LQKENI.